A selection of T cell receptor beta chains follows, all from one sample in a study of blood T cell repertoires in COVID-19. The repertoire was sequenced with immunoSEQ multiplex PCR; TCRdb's copy has only in-frame clones and lacks some. The sample lists approximately 130,000 clones, about 88% seen once, with over 1.5% in the top ten. The material sequenced was peripheral blood. Source of these receptors: a human donor in a cohort sampled during active COVID-19. The CDR3 runs from the conserved cysteine through the conserved F or W. Fields, in order: V gene, J gene, clone size, D gene, CDR3 protein, CDR3 DNA. A D gene is named only where the DNA matches it firmly. Part of the rows lack a size; the others show once, few, many or a class for expanded clones.

V: TRBV19; J: TRBJ2-3; size: once; D: .; CDR3: CASSIMGQVADTQYF; DNA: TGTGCCAGTAGTATTATGGGCCAGGTTGCAGATACGCAGTATTTT
V: TRBV5-6; J: TRBJ2-3; size: .; D: TRBD1; CDR3: CASSPQGVDTQYF; DNA: TGTGCCAGCAGCCCGCAGGGGGTTGATACGCAGTATTTT
V: TRBV6-2/TRBV6-3; J: TRBJ2-5; size: .; D: .; CDR3: CASSYPTGLGETQYF; DNA: TGTGCCAGCAGTTACCCCACAGGATTGGGAGAGACCCAGTACTTC
V: TRBV29-1; J: TRBJ1-1; size: few; D: .; CDR3: CSVSKGEMNTEAFF; DNA: TGCAGCGTATCTAAAGGGGAAATGAACACTGAAGCTTTCTTT
V: TRBV27; J: TRBJ2-7; size: once; D: .; CDR3: CASSLSSGGLSYEQYF; DNA: TGTGCCAGCAGTTTATCTTCCGGAGGCCTCTCCTACGAGCAGTACTTC
V: TRBV7-2; J: TRBJ2-3; size: .; D: TRBD2; CDR3: CASRQTGTSGSTDTQYF; DNA: TGTGCCAGCAGACAAACCGGGACTAGCGGAAGCACAGATACGCAGTATTTT
V: TRBV6-5; J: TRBJ1-1; size: .; D: .; CDR3: CASTTGGEGNTEAFF; DNA: TGTGCCAGCACCACTGGGGGGGAAGGGAACACTGAAGCTTTCTTT
V: TRBV14; J: TRBJ2-7; size: .; D: TRBD1; CDR3: CASSKTRTGPSYEQYF; DNA: TGTGCCAGCAGCAAGACGAGGACAGGGCCTAGCTACGAGCAGTACTTC
V: TRBV30; J: TRBJ1-2; size: .; D: .; CDR3: CATQGLIEANYGYTF; DNA: TGTGCCACCCAAGGACTGATAGAGGCTAACTATGGCTACACCTTC
V: TRBV7-2; J: TRBJ2-7; size: .; D: TRBD1; CDR3: CASSLAGGAHEQYF; DNA: TGTGCCAGCAGCTTAGCAGGGGGCGCGCACGAGCAGTACTTC
V: TRBV5-4; J: TRBJ2-7; size: .; D: TRBD2; CDR3: CASSSGLAGHEQYF; DNA: TGTGCCAGCAGCTCGGGACTAGCGGGCCACGAGCAGTACTTC
V: TRBV18; J: TRBJ2-5; size: .; D: .; CDR3: CASSPVGRLETQYF; DNA: TGTGCCAGCTCACCTGTAGGGAGACTAGAGACCCAGTACTTC
V: TRBV11-2; J: TRBJ2-7; size: .; D: TRBD1; CDR3: CASSNRQGSHEQYF; DNA: TGTGCCAGCAGCAACCGACAGGGATCCCACGAGCAGTACTTC
V: TRBV7-9; J: TRBJ2-7; size: .; D: .; CDR3: CASSLVGLHEQYF; DNA: TGTGCCAGCAGCTTGGTTGGGCTCCACGAGCAGTACTTC
V: TRBV11-2; J: TRBJ2-3; size: once; D: .; CDR3: CASSLDLGGLSTDTQYF; DNA: TGTGCCAGCAGCTTAGATCTGGGGGGGCTGAGCACAGATACGCAGTATTTT
V: TRBV7-9; J: TRBJ2-4; size: .; D: TRBD2; CDR3: CASSLGAGYDIQYF; DNA: TGTGCCAGCAGCTTAGGAGCGGGATATGACATTCAGTACTTC
V: TRBV6-4; J: TRBJ1-2; size: .; D: .; CDR3: CASSDSGGGGYTF; DNA: TGTGCCAGCAGTGACTCGGGAGGCGGTGGCTACACCTTC
V: TRBV27; J: TRBJ2-7; size: .; D: TRBD2; CDR3: CASSLSAGLSSYEQYF; DNA: TGTGCCAGCAGTTTATCGGCGGGACTAAGCTCCTACGAGCAGTACTTC
V: TRBV5-1; J: TRBJ2-1; size: .; D: .; CDR3: CASSQNLEVTEQFF; DNA: TGCGCCAGCAGCCAAAACCTAGAAGTTACTGAGCAGTTCTTC
V: TRBV5-6; J: TRBJ1-5; size: .; D: .; CDR3: CASSSGWGNQPQHF; DNA: TGTGCCAGCAGCTCGGGATGGGGCAATCAGCCCCAGCATTTT
V: TRBV10-3; J: TRBJ1-1; size: .; D: TRBD1; CDR3: CAISTGSNTEAFF; DNA: TGTGCCATCTCGACAGGGTCGAACACTGAAGCTTTCTTT
V: TRBV28; J: TRBJ1-2; size: .; D: TRBD1; CDR3: CASNHRTGYYGYTF; DNA: TGTGCCAGCAACCACCGGACAGGGTATTATGGCTACACCTTC
V: TRBV3-1/TRBV3-2; J: TRBJ2-7; size: .; D: TRBD2; CDR3: CASSLRTSGPSSYEQYF; DNA: TGTGCCAGCAGCCTGCGGACTAGCGGGCCAAGCTCCTACGAGCAGTACTTC
V: TRBV6-5; J: TRBJ2-7; size: .; D: TRBD1; CDR3: CASSYSTGGAYEQYF; DNA: TGTGCCAGCAGTTACTCGACAGGGGGCGCCTACGAGCAGTACTTC
V: TRBV14; J: TRBJ2-7; size: .; D: TRBD1; CDR3: CASSHTGGRREQYF; DNA: TGTGCCAGCAGCCACACAGGGGGCCGGCGCGAGCAGTACTTC
V: TRBV6-6; J: TRBJ1-3; size: .; D: .; CDR3: CASTGVNTIYF; DNA: TGTGCCAGCACCGGGGTTAACACCATATATTTT
V: TRBV24-1; J: TRBJ2-1; size: .; D: .; CDR3: CATSDSLKGLSSYNEQFF; DNA: TGTGCCACCAGTGATTCCCTAAAGGGGCTGAGCTCCTACAATGAGCAGTTCTTC
V: TRBV2; J: TRBJ2-1; size: .; D: TRBD2; CDR3: CASRVGTSGYNEQFF; DNA: TGTGCCAGCAGGGTCGGGACTAGCGGTTACAATGAGCAGTTCTTC
V: TRBV2; J: TRBJ1-2; size: .; D: .; CDR3: CASRGARGYTF; DNA: TGTGCCAGCAGGGGGGCACGTGGCTACACCTTC